The 29 T cell receptor beta chains listed next were all sequenced from one sample in a study of CD8 T cells in Susac syndrome. RNA amounts of 0.5 to 1 ug underwent reverse transcription with random hexamers. TCRdb used MiXCR to reprocess the immunoSEQ multiplex PCR reads, holding one entry per CDR3 protein. The sample holds 160,000 or so distinct CDR3 sequences, roughly 94% seen once. Sample: CD8+ T cells from PBMCs. These receptors all come from a human donor with multiple sclerosis.

The chain couples TRBV29-1 to TRBJ1-3, with TRBD1 matching over 10 bases. The ends lost 1 base at V and 3 bases at J; junction bases unmatched: 3. Germline V gene lookup returns CDR1 SQVTM and CDR2 ANQGSEA. This CDR3 spans 15 amino acids. In DNA form, the CDR3 reads TGCAGCGTTGAAGGACAGGGGGCGAGTGGAAACACCATATATTTT. Its translation is CSVEGQGASGNTIYF.

The chain joins TRBV27 to TRBJ2-1; D tentatively reads TRBD1 or TRBD2 (5 bases each). Per germline, CDR1 MNHEY and CDR2 SMNVEV (reference sequence). With 7 bases removed from V and 6 bases from J, the gap between germline ends came to 19 bases. The CDR3 runs 15 residues. The CDR3 DNA follows: TGTGCCAGCACCTACAACAGAGTTGGGGGCAATGAGCAGTTCTTC. Translated: CASTYNRVGGNEQFF.

This clonotype was picked up one time. The V gene is TRBV9, the J gene TRBJ2-7; 7 bases fit TRBD1. The CDR3 loop spans 14 amino acids. Germline V CDR1 and CDR2: SGDLS, YYNGEE. Trimming took 3 bases from V and 1 from J; bases not matched to a gene: 4. CDR3: CASSDRDRSYEQYF. CDR3 bases: TGTGCCAGCAGCGACCGGGACAGATCCTACGAGCAGTACTTC. Together with reference TRBV9 and TRBJ2-7, the CDR3 gives the full variable domain: DSGVTQTPKHLITATGQRVTLRCSPRSGDLSVYWYQQSLDQGLQFLIQYYNGEERAKGNILERFSAQQFPDLHSELNLSSLELGDSALYFCASSDRDRSYEQYFGPGTRLTVT.

The V and J genes are TRBV20-1 and TRBJ2-5, with D perhaps TRBD2 (6 bases). The CDR3 has 15 residues. Germline loops: CDR1 DFQATT, CDR2 SNEGSKA (reference sequence). With 0 bases removed from V and 2 bases from J, the gap between germline ends came to 13 bases. CDR3 bases: TGCAGTGCTAGAGATCCGGGGGAACCTCAAGAGACCCAGTACTTC. Amino acids: CSARDPGEPQETQYF.

The J gene is TRBJ1-5, the V gene TRBV7-6, with D unresolved. From germline, CDR1 is SGHVS and CDR2 FNYEAQ. The CDR3 is made up of 13 amino acids. Trimming took off 1 base at V and 4 bases at J, with 5 bases between the two ends. CDR3 sequence: CASSLGENQPQHF. Written as DNA, the CDR3 is TGTGCCAGCAGCTTAGGGGAGAATCAGCCCCAGCATTTT.

The V call is TRBV14, the J call TRBJ1-4; maybe TRBD1 (5 bases). Deletions cut 0 bases from V and 6 bases from J, with 14 bases between. The CDR3 length is 16 residues. Per germline, CDR1 SGHDN and CDR2 FVKESK. CDR3 amino acids: CASSQELGDYHEKLFF. The CDR3 DNA follows: TGTGCCAGCAGCCAAGAATTGGGGGATTACCATGAAAAACTGTTTTTT.

The chain uses TRBV3-1 and TRBJ2-1; D is unresolved. The CDR3 length is 12 residues. Trimming shortened V by 3 bases and J by 4 bases, and 4 bases separated the two germline ends. Germline V lookup: CDR1 LGHDT, CDR2 YNNKEL (reference sequence). The CDR3 DNA reads TGTGCCAGCAGCCAGGGATACAATGAGCAGTTCTTC. Its protein is CASSQGYNEQFF.

The genes are TRBV27 and TRBJ2-1; D assignment may be TRBD1 or TRBD2 (5 bases each). Trimming stripped 1 base from V and 6 bases from J, with 13 bases between. This CDR3 has 15 residues. Germline V gene sequence: CDR1 MNHEY, CDR2 SMNVEV (reference sequence). The CDR3 DNA reads as TGTGCCAGCAGTTTATATTCAGGGAGAGTCAATGAGCAGTTCTTC. It encodes CASSLYSGRVNEQFF.

CDR3 nucleotides: TGCAGCGTTGAGGTGGGGGTAGGCTACGAGCAGTACTTC. This encodes CSVEVGVGYEQYF. The rearrangement joins TRBV29-1 to TRBJ2-7; tentatively, D is TRBD1 or TRBD2 (5 bases each). V was pared by 3 bases and J by 3 bases, with 12 bases between. The CDR3 has 13 residues. Germline CDR1 is SQVTM and CDR2 is ANQGSEA.

This chain links TRBV14 with TRBJ2-7; 7 bases fit TRBD2. The CDR3 runs 13 residues. CDR1 and CDR2 (germline): SGHDN, FVKESK. The V segment lost 1 base and the J segment 7 bases; nucleotides outside the gene matches: 4. As DNA, the CDR3 is TGTGCCAGCAGCCAAGGGACTAGGCGAGAGCAGTACTTC. Translation gives CASSQGTRREQYF.

This sequence joins TRBV12-3 or TRBV12-4 and TRBJ2-5, with TRBD1 identical over 8 bases. V was clipped by 6 bases and J by 1 base; unmatched bases: 10. The CDR3 totals 16 residues. CDR3: CASSKDPGQGQETQYF. CDR3 nucleotides: TGTGCCAGCAGCAAAGACCCTGGACAGGGCCAAGAGACCCAGTACTTC.

This chain links TRBV24-1 with TRBJ1-2, with D unclear. Trimming pared 3 bases from V and 6 bases from J, leaving 4 bases between. This CDR3 has 11 amino acids. CDR1 is KGHDR, CDR2 SFDVKD, per germline. CDR3 sequence: CATSDRDGYTF. CDR3 nucleotides: TGTGCCACCAGTGATCGAGATGGCTACACCTTC.

In DNA form, the CDR3 reads TGTGCCAGCAGTTACTCCCACCCCCCCGGGACAGATAGCTACACCTTC. Its protein is CASSYSHPPGTDSYTF. V and J are TRBV6-6 and TRBJ1-2; 7 bases align to TRBD1. CDR1 MNHNY and CDR2 SVGAGI come from the germline V gene (reference sequence). This CDR3 is 16 amino acids long. The V segment lost 0 bases and the J segment 9 bases; nucleotides outside the gene matches: 13.

The chain has TRBV7-9 and TRBJ1-3; no firm D call. Germline CDR1 SEHNR, CDR2 FQNEAQ (reference sequence). The germline V and J ends were trimmed by 1 base and 2 bases, with 6 bases remaining between them. This CDR3 comprises 14 residues. The CDR3 region is CASSLDVAGNTIYF. CDR3 DNA sequence: TGTGCCAGCAGCTTAGATGTAGCTGGAAACACCATATATTTT.

This chain uses TRBV7-9 with TRBJ2-7; 11 nucleotides line up with TRBD1. The CDR3 extends over 15 amino acids. V was pared by 5 bases and J by 4 bases, with 7 bases of the junction left unmatched. The germline gives CDR1 SEHNR, CDR2 FQNEAQ (reference sequence). The CDR3 DNA follows: TGTGCCAGCAGCACTCGGGACAGGGGGAGGTACGAGCAGTACTTC. This translates into CASSTRDRGRYEQYF. The variable domain in full, completed from reference TRBV7-9 and TRBJ2-7, reads DTGVSQNPRHKITKRGQNVTFRCDPISEHNRLYWYRQTLGQGPEFLTYFQNEAQLEKSRLLSDRFSAERPKGSFSTLEIQRTEQGDSAMYLCASSTRDRGRYEQYFGPGTRLTVT.

The chain joins TRBV2 to TRBJ2-3; a weak D match, TRBD1 (6 bases). The CDR3 is made up of 15 amino acids. The ends were cut back, 6 bases at V and 7 bases at J, with 20 bases in the middle. The germline gives CDR1 SNHLY, CDR2 FYNNEI. The CDR3 sequence is CASRRIRDTQNTQYF. Here the CDR3 DNA reads TGTGCCAGCAGACGTATCCGGGACACACAAAATACGCAGTATTTT.

V and J are TRBV6-5 and TRBJ2-1, with D possibly being TRBD2 (6 bases). The germline V gene has CDR1 MNHEY and CDR2 SVGAGI. With 0 bases removed from V and 9 bases from J, the gap between germline ends came to 12 bases. This CDR3 contains 14 residues. DNA for the CDR3: TGTGCCAGCAGTTACTCGAGGAGGGGACCTGAGCAGTTCTTC. Translation gives CASSYSRRGPEQFF.

The chain links TRBV5-1 to TRBJ1-2; D possibly corresponds to TRBD1 (6 bases). Per germline, CDR1 SGHRS and CDR2 YFSETQ. V lost 4 bases to trimming and J lost 8 bases, with 18 bases between them. The CDR3 sequence is 14 residues long. CDR3 coding DNA: TGCGCCAGCAGCCTACAGGACAGAACTCTCGGCTACACCTTC. The encoded protein is CASSLQDRTLGYTF.

CDR3 nucleotide sequence: TGCGCCAGCAGCCAATTGATCCGGGGTAACGAGCAGTACTTC. Amino acids: CASSQLIRGNEQYF. The V and J genes are TRBV4-1 and TRBJ2-7, with D possibly matching TRBD2 (5 bases). The CDR3 is made up of 14 amino acids. The germline V and J ends were trimmed by 2 bases and 5 bases, with 13 bases remaining between them. The V gene's germline CDR1 is MGHRA and CDR2 YSYEKL.

The chain employs TRBV27 and TRBJ2-7; TRBD1 aligns across 7 bases. This CDR3 is 16 amino acids long. Germline V gives CDR1 MNHEY, CDR2 SMNVEV (reference sequence). Trimming cost V 2 bases and J 4 bases; bases outside gene matches: 11. CDR3 residues: CASSLAPGTDKYEQYF. The CDR3 coding sequence is TGTGCCAGCAGTTTAGCCCCCGGGACAGACAAGTACGAGCAGTACTTC.

The rearrangement links TRBV9 to TRBJ1-2; D is uncertain. The V end was cut by 4 bases, the J end by 3 bases, with 7 bases between. The CDR3 is 12 residues long. Germline V gene lookup returns CDR1 SGDLS and CDR2 YYNGEE. For the CDR3, the DNA is TGTGCCAGCAGCCCGACGGACTATGGCTACACCTTC. Amino acid sequence: CASSPTDYGYTF.

As to this clonotype: This CDR3 fails to terminate in the conserved phenylalanine or tryptophan, so it likely reflects a read error. The V call is TRBV20-1, the J call TRBJ2-7; possibly TRBD1 for D (5 bases). CDR1 and CDR2 (germline): DFQATT, SNEGSKA (reference sequence). The CDR3 covers 11 residues. V was shortened by 5 bases and J by 3 bases, with 8 bases between the two germline ends. The CDR3 DNA reads TGCAGTGCTTATGACAGCTACGAGCAGTACCTC. Protein sequence: CSAYDSYEQYL.

This clonotype was counted a single time. The chain employs TRBV15 and TRBJ2-3, with a weak D call TRBD1 (5 bases). V shed 1 base and J shed 1 base, with 21 bases lying between them. This CDR3 has 19 residues. The germline V gene encodes CDR1 LNHNV and CDR2 YYDKDF (reference sequence). The CDR3 bases are TGTGCCACCAGCAGAGTCCCTAGGGGAAACCAAGAACGCACAGATACGCAGTATTTT. Protein sequence: CATSRVPRGNQERTDTQYF.

This sequence joins TRBV3-1 and TRBJ2-7, with TRBD2 as a possible D gene (6 bases). Germline CDR1 and CDR2: LGHDT and YNNKEL (reference sequence). V dropped 1 base and J dropped 3 bases, with 10 bases sitting between them. The CDR3 has 14 residues. CDR3 in amino acids: CASSQAGDFYEQYF. The DNA of the CDR3 is TGTGCCAGCAGCCAAGCTGGGGACTTCTACGAGCAGTACTTC.

The V call is TRBV6-5, the J call TRBJ2-3; the match to TRBD1 covers 9 bases. The CDR3 length is 14 residues. V shed 5 bases, J shed 1 base, and the junction held 1 base outside the gene matches. Germline CDR1 MNHEY, CDR2 SVGAGI. This CDR3 is CASSGTGRTDTQYF. The CDR3 DNA sequence: TGTGCCAGCAGTGGGACAGGGCGCACAGATACGCAGTATTTT.

The V call is TRBV29-1, the J call TRBJ1-2, with 7 bases aligning to TRBD1. CDR1 and CDR2 from the germline V gene are SQVTM and ANQGSEA. CDR3 length equals 14 residues. Germline trimming cut 4 bases from V and 6 bases from J; bases unmatched to any gene: 11. For the CDR3, the DNA is TGCAGCGTTGGACGGGAGGGACAGTTCCATGGCTACACCTTC. It codes for CSVGREGQFHGYTF.

This clonotype was recorded once. The rearrangement uses TRBV29-1 and TRBJ2-3; tentatively, D is TRBD2 (6 bases). Germline CDR1 SQVTM, CDR2 ANQGSEA. Trimming removed 1 base from V and 9 bases from J, with 11 bases in between. This CDR3 contains 12 residues. The chain's CDR3 is CSVEGRDSTQYF. The CDR3 DNA sequence: TGCAGCGTTGAAGGGAGGGACTCAACGCAGTATTTT.

V and J are TRBV9 and TRBJ2-5; D ambiguous. The CDR3 contains 13 residues. Germline V gene lookup returns CDR1 SGDLS and CDR2 YYNGEE. V lost 4 bases and J 4 bases, leaving 11 bases between the germline ends. The CDR3: CASSNMTRETQYF. CDR3 coding DNA: TGTGCCAGCAGCAACATGACCCGAGAGACCCAGTACTTC.

V usage is TRBV11-1 and J usage is TRBJ2-6, with 8 bases aligning to TRBD1. CDR1 SGHAT and CDR2 FQDESV come from the germline V gene (reference sequence). V shed 4 bases and J 6 bases; nucleotides not matched to a gene: 23. The CDR3 is made up of 21 amino acids. The CDR3 sequence: CASSSPGLGQGEQFAANVLTF. CDR3 DNA: TGTGCCAGCAGCTCGCCCGGCCTCGGACAGGGAGAACAGTTTGCGGCCAACGTCCTGACTTTC.